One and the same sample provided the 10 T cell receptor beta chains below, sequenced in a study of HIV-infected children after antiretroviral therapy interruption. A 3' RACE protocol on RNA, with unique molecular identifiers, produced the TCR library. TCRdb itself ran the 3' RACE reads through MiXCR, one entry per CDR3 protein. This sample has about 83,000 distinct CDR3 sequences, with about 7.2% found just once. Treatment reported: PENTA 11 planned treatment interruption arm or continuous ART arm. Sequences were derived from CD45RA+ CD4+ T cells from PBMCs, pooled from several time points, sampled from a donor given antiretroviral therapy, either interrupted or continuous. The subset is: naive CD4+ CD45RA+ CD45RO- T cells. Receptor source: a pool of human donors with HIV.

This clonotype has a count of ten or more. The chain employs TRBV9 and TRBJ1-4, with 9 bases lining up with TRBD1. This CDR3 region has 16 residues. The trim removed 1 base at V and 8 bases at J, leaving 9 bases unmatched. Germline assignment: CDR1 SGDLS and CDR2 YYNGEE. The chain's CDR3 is CASSVSWTGVEEKLFF. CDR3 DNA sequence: TGTGCCAGCAGCGTATCCTGGACAGGGGTGGAGGAAAAACTGTTTTTT.

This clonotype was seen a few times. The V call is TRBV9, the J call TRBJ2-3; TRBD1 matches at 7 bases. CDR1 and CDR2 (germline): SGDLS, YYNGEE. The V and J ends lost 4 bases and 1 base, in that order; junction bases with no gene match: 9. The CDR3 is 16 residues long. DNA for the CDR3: TGTGCCAGCAGCCCCAGACGACAGGGACGCACAGATACGCAGTATTTT. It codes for CASSPRRQGRTDTQYF.

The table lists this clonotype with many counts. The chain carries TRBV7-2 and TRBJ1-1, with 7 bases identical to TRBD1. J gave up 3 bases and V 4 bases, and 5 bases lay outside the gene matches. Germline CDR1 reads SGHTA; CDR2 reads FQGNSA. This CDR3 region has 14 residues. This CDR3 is CASSWNRGDTEAFF. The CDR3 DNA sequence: TGTGCCAGCAGCTGGAACAGGGGAGACACTGAAGCTTTCTTT.

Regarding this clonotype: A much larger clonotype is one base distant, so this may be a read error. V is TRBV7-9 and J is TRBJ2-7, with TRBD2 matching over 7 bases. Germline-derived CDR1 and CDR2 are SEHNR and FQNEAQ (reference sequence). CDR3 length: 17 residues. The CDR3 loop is CANSPTVAGRSSYEQYF. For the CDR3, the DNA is TGTGCCAACAGCCCCACCGTAGCGGGCCGGAGCTCCTACGAGCAGTACTTC.

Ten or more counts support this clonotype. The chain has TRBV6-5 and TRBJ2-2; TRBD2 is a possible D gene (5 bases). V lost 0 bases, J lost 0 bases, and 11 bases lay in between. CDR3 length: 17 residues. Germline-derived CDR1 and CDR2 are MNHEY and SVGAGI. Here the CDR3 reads CASSYSTPRANTGELFF. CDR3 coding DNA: TGTGCCAGCAGTTACTCGACCCCGAGGGCGAACACCGGGGAGCTGTTTTTT.

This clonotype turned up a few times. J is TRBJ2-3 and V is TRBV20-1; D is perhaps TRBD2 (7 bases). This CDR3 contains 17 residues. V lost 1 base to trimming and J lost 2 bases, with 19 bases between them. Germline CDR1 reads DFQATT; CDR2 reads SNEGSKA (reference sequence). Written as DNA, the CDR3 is TGCAGTGCTAGAGTTCCCCGGGGGGCCCTCATCACAGATACGCAGTATTTT. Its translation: CSARVPRGALITDTQYF.

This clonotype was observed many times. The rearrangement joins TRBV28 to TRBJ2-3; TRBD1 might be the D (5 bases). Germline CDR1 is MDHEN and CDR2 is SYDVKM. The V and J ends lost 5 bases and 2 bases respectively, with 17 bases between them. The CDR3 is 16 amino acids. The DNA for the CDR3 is TGTGCCAGCAGTCTCAGATTACAGGTCTCCACAGATACGCAGTATTTT. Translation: CASSLRLQVSTDTQYF.

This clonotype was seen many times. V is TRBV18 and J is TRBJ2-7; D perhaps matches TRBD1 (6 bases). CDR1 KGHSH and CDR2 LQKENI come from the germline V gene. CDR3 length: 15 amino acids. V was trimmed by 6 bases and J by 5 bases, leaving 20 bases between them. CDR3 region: CASSVLLLGADEQYF. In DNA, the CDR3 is TGTGCCAGCTCGGTTCTCCTGTTGGGGGCCGACGAGCAGTACTTC.

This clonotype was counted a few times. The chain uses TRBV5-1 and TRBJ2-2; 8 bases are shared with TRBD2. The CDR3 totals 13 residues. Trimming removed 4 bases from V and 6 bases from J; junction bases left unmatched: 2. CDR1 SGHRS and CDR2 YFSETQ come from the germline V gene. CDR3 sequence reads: CASSLGLAGELFF. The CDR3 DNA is TGCGCCAGCAGCCTGGGACTAGCCGGGGAGCTGTTTTTT.

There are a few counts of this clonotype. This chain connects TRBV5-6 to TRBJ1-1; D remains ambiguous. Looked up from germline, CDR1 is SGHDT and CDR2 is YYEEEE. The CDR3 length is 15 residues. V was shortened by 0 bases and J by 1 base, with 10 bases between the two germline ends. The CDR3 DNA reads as TGTGCCAGCAGCTTGGGACCCCTGGCGAACACTGAAGCTTTCTTT. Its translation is CASSLGPLANTEAFF. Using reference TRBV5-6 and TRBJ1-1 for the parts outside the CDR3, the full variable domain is DAGVTQSPTHLIKTRGQQVTLRCSPKSGHDTVSWYQQALGQGPQFIFQYYEEEERQRGNFPDRFSGHQFPNYSSELNVNALLLGDSALYLCASSLGPLANTEAFFGQGTRLTVV.